This T cell receptor (beta chain) originates from a study of identical twins. This clonotype has at least ten counts. Its target is not known. TCRdb called the 5' RACE reads again in MiXCR, with one record for every CDR3 protein. Counted here are about 720,000 distinct CDR3 sequences, 8.6% occurring once; the ten biggest clones make up 0.75% to 1%. Healthy Caucasians, and only they, were the donors. Germline loops: CDR1 LGHNA, CDR2 YNFKEQ. Trimming shortened V by 3 bases and J by 5 bases, and 8 bases separated the two germline ends. The CDR3 loop spans 13 amino acids. Overall study findings and caveats: Models underestimated how often monozygotic twins shared out-of-frame TCR alpha. Invariant T cells like MAIT and iNKT could partly confound the zero-insertion analyses.

The same data also went into a second study, on yellow fever vaccine responses in identical twins.

Sequencing was done on a sample of PBMCs. The TCR sequence derives from a young woman in good health. J is TRBJ2-1 and V is TRBV4-2; D not certain. This CDR3 reads CASSQDLNNEQFF. The CDR3 nucleotides are TGTGCCAGCAGCCAGGACCTTAACAATGAGCAGTTCTTC.